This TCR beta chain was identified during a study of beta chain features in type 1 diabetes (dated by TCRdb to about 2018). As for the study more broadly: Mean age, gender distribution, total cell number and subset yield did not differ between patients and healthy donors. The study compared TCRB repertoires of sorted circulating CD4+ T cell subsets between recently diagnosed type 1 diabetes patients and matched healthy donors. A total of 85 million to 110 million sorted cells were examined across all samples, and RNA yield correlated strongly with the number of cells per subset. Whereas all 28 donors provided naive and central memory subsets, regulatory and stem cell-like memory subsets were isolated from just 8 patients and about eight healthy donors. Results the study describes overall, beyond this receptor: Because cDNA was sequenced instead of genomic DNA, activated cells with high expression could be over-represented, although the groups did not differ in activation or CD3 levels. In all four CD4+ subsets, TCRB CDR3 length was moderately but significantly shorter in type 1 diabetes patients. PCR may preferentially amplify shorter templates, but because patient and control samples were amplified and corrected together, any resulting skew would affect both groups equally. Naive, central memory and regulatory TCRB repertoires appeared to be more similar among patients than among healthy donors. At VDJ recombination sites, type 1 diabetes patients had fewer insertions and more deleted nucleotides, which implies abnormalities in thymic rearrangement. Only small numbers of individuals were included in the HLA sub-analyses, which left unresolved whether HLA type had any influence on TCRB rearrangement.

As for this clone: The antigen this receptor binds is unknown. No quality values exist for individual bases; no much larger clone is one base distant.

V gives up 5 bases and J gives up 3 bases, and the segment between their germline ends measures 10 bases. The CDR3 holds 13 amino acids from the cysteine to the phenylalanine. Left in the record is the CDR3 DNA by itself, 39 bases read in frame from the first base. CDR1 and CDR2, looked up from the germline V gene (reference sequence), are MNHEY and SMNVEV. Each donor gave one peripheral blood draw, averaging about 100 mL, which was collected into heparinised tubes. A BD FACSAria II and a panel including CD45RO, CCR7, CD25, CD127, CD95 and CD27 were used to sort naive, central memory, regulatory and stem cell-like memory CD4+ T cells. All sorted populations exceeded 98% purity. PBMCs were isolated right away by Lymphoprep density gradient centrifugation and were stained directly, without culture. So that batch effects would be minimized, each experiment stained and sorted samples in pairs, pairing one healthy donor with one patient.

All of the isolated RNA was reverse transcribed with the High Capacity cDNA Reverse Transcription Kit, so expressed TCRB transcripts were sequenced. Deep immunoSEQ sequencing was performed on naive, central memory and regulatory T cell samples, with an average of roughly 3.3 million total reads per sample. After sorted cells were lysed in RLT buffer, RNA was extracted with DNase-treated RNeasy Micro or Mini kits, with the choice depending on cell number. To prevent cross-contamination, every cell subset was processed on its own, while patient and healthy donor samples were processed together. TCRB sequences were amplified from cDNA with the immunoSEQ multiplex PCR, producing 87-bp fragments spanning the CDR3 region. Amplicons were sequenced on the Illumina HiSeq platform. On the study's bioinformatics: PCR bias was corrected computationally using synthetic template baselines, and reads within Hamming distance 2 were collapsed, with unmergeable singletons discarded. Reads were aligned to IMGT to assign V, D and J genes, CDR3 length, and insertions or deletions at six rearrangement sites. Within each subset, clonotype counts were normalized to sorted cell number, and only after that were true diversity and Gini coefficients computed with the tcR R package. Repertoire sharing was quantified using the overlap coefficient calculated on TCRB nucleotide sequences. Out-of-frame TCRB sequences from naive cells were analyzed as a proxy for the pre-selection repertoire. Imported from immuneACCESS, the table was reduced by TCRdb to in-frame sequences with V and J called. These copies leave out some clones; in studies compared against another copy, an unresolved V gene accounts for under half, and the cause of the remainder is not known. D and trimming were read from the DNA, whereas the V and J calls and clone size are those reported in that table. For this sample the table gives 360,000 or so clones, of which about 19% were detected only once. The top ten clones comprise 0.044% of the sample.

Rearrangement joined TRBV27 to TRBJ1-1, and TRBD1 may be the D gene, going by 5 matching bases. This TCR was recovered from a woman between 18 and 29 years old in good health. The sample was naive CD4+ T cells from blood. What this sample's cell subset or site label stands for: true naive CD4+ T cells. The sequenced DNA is TGTGCCAGCAGTAAATCAGGGCACACTGAAGCTTTCTTT. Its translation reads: CASSKSGHTEAFF.